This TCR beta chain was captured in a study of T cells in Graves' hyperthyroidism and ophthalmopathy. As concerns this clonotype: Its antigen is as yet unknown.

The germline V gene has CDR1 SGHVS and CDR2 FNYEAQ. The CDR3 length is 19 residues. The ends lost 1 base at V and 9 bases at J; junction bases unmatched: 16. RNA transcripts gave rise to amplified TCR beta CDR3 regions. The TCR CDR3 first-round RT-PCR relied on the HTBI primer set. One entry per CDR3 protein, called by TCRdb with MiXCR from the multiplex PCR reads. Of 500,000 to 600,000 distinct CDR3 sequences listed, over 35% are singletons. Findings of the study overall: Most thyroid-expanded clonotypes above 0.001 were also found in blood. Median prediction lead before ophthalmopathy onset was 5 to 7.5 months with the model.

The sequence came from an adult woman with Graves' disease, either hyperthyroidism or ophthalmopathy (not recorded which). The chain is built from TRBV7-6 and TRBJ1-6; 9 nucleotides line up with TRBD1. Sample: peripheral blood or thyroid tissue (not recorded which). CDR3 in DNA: TGTGCCAGCAGCTTAGATACCGTAACAGGGGGCGGTGTGAGTTCACCCCTCCACTTT. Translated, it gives CASSLDTVTGGGVSSPLHF.